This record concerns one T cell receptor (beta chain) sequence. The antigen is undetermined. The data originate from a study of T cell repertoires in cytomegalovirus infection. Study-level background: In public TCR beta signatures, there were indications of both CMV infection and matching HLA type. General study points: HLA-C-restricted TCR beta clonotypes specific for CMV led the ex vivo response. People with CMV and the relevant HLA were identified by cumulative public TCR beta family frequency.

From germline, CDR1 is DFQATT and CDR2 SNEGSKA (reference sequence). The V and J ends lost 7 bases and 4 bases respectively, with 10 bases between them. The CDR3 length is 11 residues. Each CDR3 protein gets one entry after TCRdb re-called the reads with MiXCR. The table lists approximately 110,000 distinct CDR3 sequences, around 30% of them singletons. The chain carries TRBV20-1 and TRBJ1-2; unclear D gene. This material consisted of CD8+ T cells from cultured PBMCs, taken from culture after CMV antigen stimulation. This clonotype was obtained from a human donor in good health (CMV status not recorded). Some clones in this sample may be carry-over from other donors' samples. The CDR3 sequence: CSGNLGYGYTF. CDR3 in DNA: TGCAGTGGAAATTTGGGCTATGGCTACACCTTC.